These 32 T cell receptor beta chains were all obtained from the same sample, sequenced in a study of regulatory T cells in long-lasting Graves disease. Time point: newly diagnosed GD, antithyroid drugs for less than 3 months. Extracted PBMC RNA gave rise to the TCR library. Libraries of TCR beta came from iRepertoire HTBI primers plus Arm-PCR of CDR3 regions. TCRdb ran MiXCR on the multiplex PCR reads and lists one entry per CDR3 protein. The data contain just over 600,000 distinct CDR3 sequences, about 16% of them singletons. The data were also submitted as part of a second study, on T cells in Graves' hyperthyroidism and ophthalmopathy.

The source material was peripheral blood mononuclear cells (PBMCs), sampled at new diagnosis, from a patient treated with antithyroid drugs. The source is a woman aged 30 to 39 with Graves disease.

This clonotype was found many times. This chain joins TRBV2 and TRBJ2-7; TRBD2 matches 12 bases. Trimming at V came to 1 base and at J to 4 bases, leaving 2 bases not matched to a gene. Germline V CDR1 and CDR2: SNHLY, FYNNEI. This CDR3 spans 15 amino acids. The CDR3 reads CASSEGGLAGYEQYF. CDR3 coding DNA: TGTGCCAGCAGTGAAGGGGGACTAGCGGGTTACGAGCAGTACTTC.

This clonotype was recorded at least ten times. The rearrangement uses TRBV27 and TRBJ2-7, with D unclear. This CDR3 is built from 14 residues. V lost 3 bases and J lost 4, with 13 bases in between. Germline loops: CDR1 MNHEY, CDR2 SMNVEV (reference sequence). The CDR3 coding sequence is TGTGCCAGCAGTTTTTGGGGTGGTGGGTACGAGCAGTACTTC. Translation gives CASSFWGGGYEQYF.

This clonotype appeared a few times. V gene TRBV28 combines with J gene TRBJ2-7; no firm D call. Germline V gives CDR1 MDHEN, CDR2 SYDVKM. CDR3 size: 14 residues. V was trimmed by 3 bases and J by 2 bases, leaving 11 bases between them. This CDR3 reads CASSLPEHTYEQYF. In DNA, the CDR3 is TGTGCCAGCAGTTTGCCGGAGCACACCTACGAGCAGTACTTC.

This clonotype was observed a handful of times. The chain is built from TRBV5-1 and TRBJ1-2; maybe TRBD1 (5 bases). Germline loops: CDR1 SGHRS, CDR2 YFSETQ. V shed 5 bases and J shed 1 base, with 12 bases lying between them. The CDR3 totals 14 residues. CDR3 in amino acids: CASRGGTNNYGYTF. The CDR3 bases are TGCGCCAGCAGGGGGGGGACGAATAACTATGGCTACACCTTC.

This clonotype showed up just a few times. The chain joins TRBV30 to TRBJ1-6; D uncertain. V was trimmed by 5 bases and J by 7 bases, leaving 12 bases between them. The CDR3 totals 13 residues. Germline V gene data show CDR1 as GTSNPN and CDR2 as SVGIG (reference sequence). Here the CDR3 DNA reads TGTGCCTGGGCACCGGCTAGGAATTCACCCCTCCACTTT. This encodes CAWAPARNSPLHF.

The table lists this clonotype with a few counts. CDR3 DNA: TGTGCCATCAAACCCGACAACTCCTACGAGCAGTACTTC. It yields the protein CAIKPDNSYEQYF. The J gene is TRBJ2-7, the V gene TRBV10-3, with D hard to call. V was clipped by 7 bases and J by 0 bases, with 10 bases between them. This CDR3 has 13 amino acids. Germline-derived CDR1 and CDR2 are ENHRY and SYGVKD.

This clonotype was detected only a few times. V usage is TRBV30 and J usage is TRBJ2-1; tentative D call: TRBD1 (6 bases). Per the germline V gene, CDR1 is GTSNPN and CDR2 is SVGIG (reference sequence). The V end lost 5 bases, the J end lost 9 bases, and 17 bases lay between the germline ends. This CDR3 is built from 13 residues. The CDR3 DNA sequence: TGTGCCTGGGGCGGACAGTTTTCCACTGAGCAGTTCTTC. Its protein is CAWGGQFSTEQFF.

With respect to this clonotype: A far larger clone is a single base away, which makes a read error likely. J is TRBJ2-1 and V is TRBV5-1; D might be TRBD1 or TRBD2, each matching 5 bases. The length of the CDR3 is 14 residues. Germline V gene lookup returns CDR1 SGHRS and CDR2 YFSETQ. The DNA of the CDR3 is TGTGCCAGCAGCTTAGGGGCCGACTACAATGAGCGGTTCTTC. Translation gives CASSLGADYNERFF.

This clonotype was seen repeatedly, ten times or more. V and J are TRBV6-1 and TRBJ2-7; D is unresolved. The CDR3 contains 14 residues. The germline V and J ends were trimmed by 6 bases and 0 bases, with 12 bases remaining between them. Germline V gives CDR1 MNHNS, CDR2 SASEGT. The CDR3 DNA sequence: TGTGCCAGCAGGCCCGGCGAGAGCTCCTACGAGCAGTACTTC. Translated: CASRPGESSYEQYF.

This clonotype was counted many times. This chain joins TRBV2 and TRBJ1-6, with 7 bases that match TRBD1. Germline V lookup: CDR1 SNHLY, CDR2 FYNNEI. Trimming at V came to 6 bases and at J to 10 bases, leaving 9 bases not matched to a gene. The CDR3 extends over 14 amino acids. The DNA of the CDR3 is TGTGCCAGCAGAGCAGGACAGGTGGGATCACCCCTCCACTTT. It is translated as CASRAGQVGSPLHF. Combining the CDR3 with reference TRBV2 and TRBJ1-6 gives the whole variable domain EPEVTQTPSHQVTQMGQEVILRCVPISNHLYFYWYRQILGQKVEFLVSFYNNEISEKSEIFDDQFSVERPDGSNFTLKIRSTKLEDSAMYFCASRAGQVGSPLHFGNGTRLTVT.

The rearrangement links TRBV5-1 to TRBJ1-1; a weak D match, TRBD1 (6 bases). Germline CDR1 and CDR2: SGHRS and YFSETQ. This CDR3 spans 16 amino acids. Trimming took off 2 bases at V and 1 base at J, with 15 bases between the two ends. Here the CDR3 reads CASSLLGAGGNTEAFF. The CDR3 nucleotides are TGCGCCAGCAGCTTACTGGGGGCTGGAGGGAACACTGAAGCTTTCTTT.

This clonotype came up many times. The chain employs TRBV19 and TRBJ1-1, with 7 bases that match TRBD1. The junction had 7 bases not matched to a gene; V was cut back by 2 bases and J by 4 bases. Germline V gives CDR1 LNHDA, CDR2 SQIVND (reference sequence). This CDR3 is built from 15 residues. This CDR3 reads CASSIQGVAGTEAFF. CDR3 coding DNA: TGTGCCAGTAGTATACAGGGGGTCGCTGGCACTGAAGCTTTCTTT.

This clonotype was detected ten times or more. The rearrangement joins TRBV28 to TRBJ1-2; TRBD1 is a possible D gene (5 bases). V was cut by 3 bases and J by 0 bases, with 14 bases left in between. Germline CDR1 reads MDHEN; CDR2 reads SYDVKM. The CDR3 length is 16 residues. CDR3 loop: CASSLMGPISNYGYTF. Here the CDR3 DNA reads TGTGCCAGCAGTTTGATGGGGCCTATTTCTAACTATGGCTACACCTTC.

This chain joins TRBV7-9 and TRBJ2-3, with 10 positions matching TRBD2. The V gene end was trimmed by 2 bases and the J gene end by 5 bases; junction bases not matched to a gene: 1. This CDR3 has 14 amino acids. The germline CDR1 and CDR2 sequences are SEHNR and FQNEAQ (reference sequence). The CDR3 loop is CASSLLAGVDTQYF. DNA of the CDR3: TGTGCCAGCAGCTTACTAGCGGGAGTAGATACGCAGTATTTT.

Regarding this clonotype: This may come from a read error, since a much larger clone is one base off. The genes are TRBV3-1 and TRBJ1-1; 8 bases map to TRBD1. The CDR3 contains 14 residues. The germline V gene has CDR1 LGHDT and CDR2 YNNKEL (reference sequence). CDR3 coding DNA: TGTGTCAGCAGCAATGGACAGGGGAACACTGAAGCTTTCTTT. Protein sequence: CVSSNGQGNTEAFF.

This clonotype has ten or more counts. This CDR3 reads CATSRAPGAEAFF. The CDR3 bases are TGTGCCACCAGCAGAGCCCCTGGGGCTGAAGCTTTCTTT. J is TRBJ1-1 and V is TRBV15; D not certain. CDR3 size: 13 residues. The germline CDR1 and CDR2 sequences are LNHNV and YYDKDF (reference sequence). V dropped 1 base and J dropped 6 bases, with 9 bases sitting between them.

The table lists this clonotype with many counts. This chain connects TRBV20-1 to TRBJ2-5, with 8 bases matching TRBD1. Germline assignment: CDR1 DFQATT and CDR2 SNEGSKA (reference sequence). The V gene end was trimmed by 3 bases and the J gene end by 1 base; junction bases not matched to a gene: 1. This CDR3 region has 13 residues. For the CDR3, the DNA is TGCAGTGCTAGCGGGACAGGCCAAGAGACCCAGTACTTC. Encoded protein: CSASGTGQETQYF.

This clonotype has a count of ten or more. J is TRBJ2-5 and V is TRBV11-2; TRBD1 agrees at 8 bases. Germline-derived CDR1 and CDR2 are SGHAT and FQNNGV. Unmatched junction bases numbered 7, after V lost 3 bases and J lost 1 base. This CDR3 spans 16 amino acids. In nucleotides, the CDR3 is TGTGCCAGCAGCTTTGTAGCCGGGACAGGCCAAGAGACCCAGTACTTC. This encodes CASSFVAGTGQETQYF.

V gene TRBV25-1 combines with J gene TRBJ1-2; D is ambiguous. Trimming pared 1 base from V and 5 bases from J, leaving 17 bases between. The CDR3 is 16 amino acids. Germline values: CDR1 MGHDK, CDR2 SYGVNS. The CDR3 sequence is CASSESRGSVMYGYTF. The CDR3 DNA is TGTGCCAGCAGTGAATCTCGAGGGAGTGTAATGTATGGCTACACCTTC.

This clonotype was recorded many times. This chain uses TRBV6-1 with TRBJ2-7; 8 nucleotides align to TRBD2. The J segment lost 4 bases and the V segment lost 2 bases, leaving 4 bases of the junction unmatched. Per the germline V gene, CDR1 is MNHNS and CDR2 is SASEGT. The CDR3 totals 14 residues. CDR3 residues: CASSEYGRGYEQYF. Here the CDR3 DNA reads TGTGCCAGCAGTGAATACGGGAGGGGGTACGAGCAGTACTTC.

This clonotype has a count of ten or more. V usage is TRBV10-3 and J usage is TRBJ2-7; tentative D call: TRBD2 (5 bases). Trimming cost V 4 bases and J 2 bases, with 15 bases left between them. This CDR3 is built from 15 residues. Germline V gene sequence: CDR1 ENHRY, CDR2 SYGVKD. Here the CDR3 reads CAISVLGPKTYEQYF. The CDR3 coding sequence is TGTGCCATCAGTGTACTAGGGCCTAAGACCTACGAGCAGTACTTC.

This clonotype turned up a few times. The V gene is TRBV7-8, the J gene TRBJ2-7; TRBD1 aligns across 11 bases. CDR3 length equals 16 residues. V shed 5 bases and J 0 bases; nucleotides not matched to a gene: 6. Germline V CDR1 and CDR2: SGHVS, FQNEAQ. The CDR3, as DNA: TGTGCCAGCAGCCAAAAGGGGACAGGGGGCTCCTACGAGCAGTACTTC. This codes for CASSQKGTGGSYEQYF. The full variable domain, with the rest looked up from reference TRBV7-8 and TRBJ2-7, is GAGVSQSPRYKVAKRGQDVALRCDPISGHVSLFWYQQALGQGPEFLTYFQNEAQLDKSGLPSDRFFAERPEGSVSTLKIQRTQQEDSAVYLCASSQKGTGGSYEQYFGPGTRLTVT.

This clonotype was counted at least ten times. The V call is TRBV3-1, the J call TRBJ1-5; D is perhaps TRBD1 (5 bases). The CDR3 consists of 12 residues. CDR1 and CDR2 from the germline V gene are LGHDT and YNNKEL (reference sequence). V shed 0 bases and J shed 9 bases, with 6 bases lying between them. Written as DNA, the CDR3 is TGTGCCAGCAGCCAAGAGGGGGGGCCCCAGCATTTT. Translated, it gives CASSQEGGPQHF. The complete variable domain, with remaining parts taken from reference TRBV3-1 and TRBJ1-5, reads DTAVSQTPKYLVTQMGNDKSIKCEQNLGHDTMYWYKQDSKKFLKIMFSYNNKELIINETVPNRFSPKSPDKAHLNLHINSLELGDSAVYFCASSQEGGPQHFGDGTRLSIL.

The V call is TRBV18, the J call TRBJ2-3; no firm D call. The germline gives CDR1 KGHSH, CDR2 LQKENI. Trimming pared 6 bases from V and 1 base from J, leaving 14 bases between. CDR3 size: 15 residues. In DNA form, the CDR3 reads TGTGCCAGCTCCCTCTTTCGTTCCGGCACAGATACGCAGTATTTT. This translates into CASSLFRSGTDTQYF.

Points on this clonotype: A clone one base away is much larger, so this may be a read error. This chain connects TRBV7-9 to TRBJ1-1; D gene ambiguous. The CDR3 extends over 17 amino acids. Trimming removed 5 bases at V and 0 bases at J, with 19 bases between. Germline V CDR1 and CDR2: SEHNR, FQNEAQ (reference sequence). CDR3 DNA sequence: TGTGCCAGCAGCCCAAGGGAGGCCGCTCCTCTGAACACTGAAGCTTTCTTT. Translated: CASSPREAAPLNTEAFF. The complete variable domain, with remaining parts taken from reference TRBV7-9 and TRBJ1-1, reads DTGVSQNPRHKITKRGQNVTFRCDPISEHNRLYWYRQTLGQGPEFLTYFQNEAQLEKSRLLSDRFSAERPKGSFSTLEIQRTEQGDSAMYLCASSPREAAPLNTEAFFGQGTRLTVV.

This clonotype was seen a handful of times. The rearrangement joins TRBV27 to TRBJ2-1; 8 positions match TRBD1. CDR3 length: 14 amino acids. Looked up from germline, CDR1 is MNHEY and CDR2 is SMNVEV (reference sequence). After removal of 6 bases from V and 0 bases from J, the junction contained 1 base not matched to a gene. In DNA form, the CDR3 reads TGTGCCAGCAGCGACAGGGGCTCCTACAATGAGCAGTTCTTC. Protein sequence: CASSDRGSYNEQFF.

This chain uses TRBV11-2 with TRBJ2-3; TRBD2 agrees at 10 bases. Per the germline V gene, CDR1 is SGHAT and CDR2 is FQNNGV. V dropped 6 bases and J dropped 4; count of bases not matched to a gene: 13. CDR3 size: 17 residues. Here the CDR3 reads CASRPWVLAGVSDTQYF. In DNA form, the CDR3 reads TGTGCCAGCAGGCCTTGGGTTCTAGCGGGAGTTTCAGATACGCAGTATTTT.

This clonotype was detected a few times. A much larger clone sits a single nucleotide away, making a read error possible. V is TRBV11-3 and J is TRBJ2-2; maybe TRBD1 (5 bases). Per the germline V gene, CDR1 is SGHNT and CDR2 is YENEEA. V was pared by 3 bases and J by 1 base, with 6 bases between. CDR3 size: 14 residues. The CDR3 spells CASSFQGNTGELFF. For the CDR3, the DNA is TGTGCCAGCAGCTTCCAGGGGAACACCGGGGAGCTGTTTTTT.

Of note for this clonotype: This may stem from a read error, because a much larger clone lies one nucleotide away. The chain combines TRBV6-2 or TRBV6-3 with TRBJ1-1, with D maybe TRBD1 (5 bases). The CDR3 totals 13 residues. Germline V gene data show CDR1 as MNHEY and CDR2 as SVGEGT. The CDR3 DNA is TGTGCCAGCGGTTACTCGGCATGGGACGGAGCTTTCTTT. This translates into CASGYSAWDGAFF.

This clonotype was seen at least ten times. The J gene is TRBJ2-7, the V gene TRBV7-9; 7 positions match TRBD1. V dropped 4 bases and J dropped 1; count of bases not matched to a gene: 4. This CDR3 is built from 14 residues. Germline CDR1 is SEHNR and CDR2 is FQNEAQ (reference sequence). CDR3 sequence reads: CASSSDRESYEQYF. CDR3 bases: TGTGCCAGCAGCTCCGACAGGGAGTCCTACGAGCAGTACTTC.

In this sample, this clonotype turned up a few times. The chain combines TRBV6-1 with TRBJ2-7, with TRBD2 identical over 7 bases. The V gene's germline CDR1 is MNHNS and CDR2 SASEGT. Trimming removed 5 bases from V and 6 bases from J; junction bases left unmatched: 10. This CDR3 has 14 residues. This CDR3 reads CASSHGRAIGEQYF. CDR3 coding DNA: TGTGCCAGCAGTCATGGGAGGGCTATTGGCGAGCAGTACTTC.

This clonotype was picked up many times. This rearrangement joins TRBV2 to TRBJ1-5, with a possible D match to TRBD1 (5 bases). V gave up 7 bases and J gave up 4 bases, with 11 bases separating them. Germline V gene lookup returns CDR1 SNHLY and CDR2 FYNNEI. The CDR3 loop spans 13 amino acids. The CDR3 region has the DNA TGTGCCAGCAAGAGGGACGGAAATCAGCCCCAGCATTTT. This sequence encodes CASKRDGNQPQHF.